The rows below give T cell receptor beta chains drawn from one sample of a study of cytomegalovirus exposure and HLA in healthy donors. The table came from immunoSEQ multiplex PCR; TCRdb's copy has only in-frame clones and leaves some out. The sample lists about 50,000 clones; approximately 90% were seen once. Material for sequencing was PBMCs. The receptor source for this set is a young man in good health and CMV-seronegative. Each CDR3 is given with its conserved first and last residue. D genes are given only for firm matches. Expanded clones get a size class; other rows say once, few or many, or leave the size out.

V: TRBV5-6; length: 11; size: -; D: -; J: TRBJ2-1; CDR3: CASSWSNEQFF; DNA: TGTGCCAGCAGCTGGAGTAATGAGCAGTTCTTC
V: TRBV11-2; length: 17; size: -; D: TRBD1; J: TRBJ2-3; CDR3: CASSSRLGQGARDTQYF; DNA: TGTGCCAGCAGCTCCCGCCTGGGGCAGGGGGCGAGAGATACGCAGTATTTT
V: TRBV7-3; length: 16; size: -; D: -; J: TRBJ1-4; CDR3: CASSLTPPGSGEKLFF; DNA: TGTGCCAGCAGCTTAACCCCCCCAGGATCTGGTGAAAAACTGTTTTTT
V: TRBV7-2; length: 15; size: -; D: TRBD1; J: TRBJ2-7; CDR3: CASSFTGQGAYEQYF; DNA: TGTGCCAGCAGCTTTACAGGACAGGGGGCTTACGAGCAGTACTTC
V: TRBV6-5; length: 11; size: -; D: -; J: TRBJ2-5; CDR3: CASGSGETQYF; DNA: TGTGCCAGCGGGAGTGGAGAGACCCAGTACTTC
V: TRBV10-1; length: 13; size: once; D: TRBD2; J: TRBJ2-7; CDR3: CASSGTGGHEQYF; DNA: TGCGCCAGCAGTGGTACGGGGGGTCACGAGCAGTACTTC
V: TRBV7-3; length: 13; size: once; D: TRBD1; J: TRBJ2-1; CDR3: CASSLGTGLFRFF; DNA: TGTGCCAGCAGCTTAGGGACAGGGCTGTTTCGGTTCTTC
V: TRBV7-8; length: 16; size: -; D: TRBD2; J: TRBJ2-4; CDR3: CASSPWGGIAKNIQYF; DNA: TGTGCCAGCAGCCCCTGGGGAGGGATAGCCAAAAACATTCAGTACTTC
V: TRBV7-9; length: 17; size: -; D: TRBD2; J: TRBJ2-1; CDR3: CASSPPFGRAGDNEQFF; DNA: TGTGCCAGCAGCCCGCCCTTCGGGCGAGCGGGAGACAATGAGCAGTTCTTC
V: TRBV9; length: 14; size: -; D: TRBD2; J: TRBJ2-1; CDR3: CASSPGLAGNEQFF; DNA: TGTGCCAGCAGCCCGGGACTAGCGGGAAATGAGCAGTTCTTC
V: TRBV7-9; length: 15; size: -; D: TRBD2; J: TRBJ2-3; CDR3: CASQIPGLGTDTQYF; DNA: TGTGCCAGTCAAATCCCCGGACTAGGCACAGATACGCAGTATTTT
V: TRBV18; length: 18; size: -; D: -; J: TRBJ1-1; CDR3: CASSPKRRVGTGNTEAFF; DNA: TGTGCCAGCTCACCTAAAAGGAGGGTTGGGACGGGCAACACTGAAGCTTTCTTT
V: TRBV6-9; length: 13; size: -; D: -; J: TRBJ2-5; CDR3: CASSYSSAVTQYF; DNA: TGTGCCAGCAGTTACTCGTCTGCGGTGACCCAGTACTTC
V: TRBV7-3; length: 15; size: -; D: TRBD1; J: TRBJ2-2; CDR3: CASSPPGQYTGELFF; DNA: TGTGCCAGCAGCCCGCCGGGACAGTACACCGGGGAGCTGTTTTTT
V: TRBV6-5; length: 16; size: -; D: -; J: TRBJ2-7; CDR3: CASSYLGIADTYEQYF; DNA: TGTGCCAGCAGTTACCTCGGGATAGCAGATACCTACGAGCAGTACTTC
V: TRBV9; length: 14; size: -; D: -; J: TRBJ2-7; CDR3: CASSSLASSYEQYF; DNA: TGTGCCAGCAGCAGCCTAGCCAGCTCCTACGAGCAGTACTTC
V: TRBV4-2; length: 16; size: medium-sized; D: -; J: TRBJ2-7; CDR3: CASSQDGPGEVHEQYF; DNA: TGTGCCAGCAGCCAAGATGGTCCGGGGGAGGTCCACGAGCAGTACTTC
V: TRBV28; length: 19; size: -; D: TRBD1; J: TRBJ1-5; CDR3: CASSSNFRDRGRGFGPQHF; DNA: TGTGCCAGCAGTTCCAACTTCCGGGACAGGGGGAGAGGATTTGGGCCCCAGCATTTT
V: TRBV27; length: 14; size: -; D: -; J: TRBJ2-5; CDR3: CASGSTWVGETQYF; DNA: TGTGCCAGCGGCTCTACATGGGTCGGGGAGACCCAGTACTTC
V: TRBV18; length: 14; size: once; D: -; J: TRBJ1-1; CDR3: CASSPIGGEIEAFF; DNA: TGTGCCAGCTCACCAATTGGGGGGGAGATTGAAGCTTTCTTT
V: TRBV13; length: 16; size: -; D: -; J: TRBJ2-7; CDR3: CASSLGPGGLSYEQYF; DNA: TGTGCCAGCAGCTTAGGCCCCGGGGGGCTGTCCTACGAGCAGTACTTC
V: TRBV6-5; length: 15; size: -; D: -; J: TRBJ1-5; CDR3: CASRSTGMVDQPQHF; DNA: TGTGCCAGCAGATCAACAGGGATGGTCGATCAGCCCCAGCATTTT
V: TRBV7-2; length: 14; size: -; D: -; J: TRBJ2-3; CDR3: CASSFRGVTDTQYF; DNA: TGTGCCAGCAGCTTCCGGGGAGTCACAGATACGCAGTATTTT
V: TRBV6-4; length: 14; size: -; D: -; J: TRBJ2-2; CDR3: CASSPRVDTGELFF; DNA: TGTGCCAGCAGTCCGAGGGTGGACACCGGGGAGCTGTTTTTT
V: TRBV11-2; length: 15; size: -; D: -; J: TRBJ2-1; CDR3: CASSPDSSSYNEQFF; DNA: TGTGCCAGCAGCCCAGACTCGAGCTCCTACAATGAGCAGTTCTTC
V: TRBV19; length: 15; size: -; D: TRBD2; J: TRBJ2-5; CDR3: CASSTGTSAQETQYF; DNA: TGTGCCAGTAGTACCGGGACTAGCGCACAAGAGACCCAGTACTTC
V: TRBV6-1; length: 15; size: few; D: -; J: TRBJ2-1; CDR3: CASSPSPGGTNEQFF; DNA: TGTGCCAGCAGCCCCTCTCCGGGTGGTACCAATGAGCAGTTCTTC
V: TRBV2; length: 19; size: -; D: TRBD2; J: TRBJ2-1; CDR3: CAAKYLWLAGTRSYNEQFF; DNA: TGTGCCGCCAAATACCTGTGGCTAGCGGGAACGCGCTCCTACAATGAGCAGTTCTTC
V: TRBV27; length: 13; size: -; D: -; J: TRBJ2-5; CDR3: CASSFSGQETQYF; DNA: TGTGCCAGCAGTTTCAGCGGCCAAGAGACCCAGTACTTC
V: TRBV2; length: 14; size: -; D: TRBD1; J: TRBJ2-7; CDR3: CASSDQGASYEQYF; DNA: TGTGCCAGCAGTGATCAGGGGGCCTCCTACGAGCAGTACTTC
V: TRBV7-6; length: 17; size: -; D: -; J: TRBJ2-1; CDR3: CASSHSRLGGGYNEQFF; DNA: TGTGCCAGCAGCCATTCCCGGTTGGGAGGGGGGTACAATGAGCAGTTCTTC
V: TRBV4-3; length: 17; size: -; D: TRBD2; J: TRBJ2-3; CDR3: CASSLSTSGRGTDTQYF; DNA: TGCGCCAGCAGCCTAAGCACTAGCGGGAGAGGTACAGATACGCAGTATTTT
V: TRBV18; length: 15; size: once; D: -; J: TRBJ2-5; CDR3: CASSPGASAQETQYF; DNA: TGTGCCAGCTCACCAGGGGCTAGCGCCCAAGAGACCCAGTACTTC
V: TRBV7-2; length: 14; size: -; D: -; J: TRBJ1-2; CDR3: CASSQRGAGYGYTF; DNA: TGTGCCAGCAGCCAACGGGGGGCGGGCTATGGCTACACCTTC
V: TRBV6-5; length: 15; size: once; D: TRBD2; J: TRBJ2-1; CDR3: CASSPGTSGSREQFF; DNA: TGTGCCAGCAGCCCGGGGACTAGCGGGAGTAGGGAGCAGTTCTTC
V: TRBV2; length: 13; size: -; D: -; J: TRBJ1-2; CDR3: CASSEQINYGYTF; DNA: TGTGCCAGCAGTGAACAGATCAACTATGGCTACACCTTC
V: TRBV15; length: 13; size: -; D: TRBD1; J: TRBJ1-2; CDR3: CATHPGGNYGYTF; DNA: TGTGCCACCCATCCAGGGGGCAACTATGGCTACACCTTC
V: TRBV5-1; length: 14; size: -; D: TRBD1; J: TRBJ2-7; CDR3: CASSLEGQGYEQYF; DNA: TGCGCCAGCAGCTTGGAAGGACAGGGTTACGAGCAGTACTTC
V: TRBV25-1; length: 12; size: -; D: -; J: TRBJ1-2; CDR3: CASSGGYYGYTF; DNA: TGTGCCAGCAGTGGGGGCTACTATGGCTACACCTTC
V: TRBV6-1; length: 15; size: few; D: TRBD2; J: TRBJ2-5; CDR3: CASQKDGGSGETQYF; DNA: TGTGCCAGTCAAAAGGATGGCGGGAGCGGGGAGACCCAGTACTTC
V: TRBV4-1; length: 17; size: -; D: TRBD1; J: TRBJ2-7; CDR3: CASSLNAIPGQTYEQYF; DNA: TGCGCCAGCAGCCTAAATGCTATACCGGGACAGACCTACGAGCAGTACTTC
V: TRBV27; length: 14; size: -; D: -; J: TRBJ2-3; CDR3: CASSFFSGTDTQYF; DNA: TGTGCCAGCAGTTTCTTTAGTGGCACAGATACGCAGTATTTT
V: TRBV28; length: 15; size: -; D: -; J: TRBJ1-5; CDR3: CASSLGDGYNQPQHF; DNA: TGTGCCAGCAGTTTGGGCGACGGTTATAATCAGCCCCAGCATTTT
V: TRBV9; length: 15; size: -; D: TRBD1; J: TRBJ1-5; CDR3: CASSAGQSSNQPQHF; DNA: TGTGCCAGCAGCGCGGGACAGTCTAGCAATCAGCCCCAGCATTTT
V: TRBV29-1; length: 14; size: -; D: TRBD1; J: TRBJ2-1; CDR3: CSVVSRQGEDEQFF; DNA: TGCAGCGTTGTAAGTCGACAGGGGGAGGATGAGCAGTTCTTC
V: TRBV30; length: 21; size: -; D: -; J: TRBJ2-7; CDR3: CAWSVYGMTGGIGLASHEQYF; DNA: TGTGCCTGGAGTGTCTACGGGATGACAGGGGGCATAGGACTAGCGTCCCACGAGCAGTACTTC
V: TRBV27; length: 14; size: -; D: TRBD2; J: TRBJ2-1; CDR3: CASSFGGRVDEQFF; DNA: TGTGCCAGCAGTTTTGGCGGGAGAGTGGATGAGCAGTTCTTC
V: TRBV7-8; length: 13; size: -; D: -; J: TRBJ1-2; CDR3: CASSGGDWSGYTF; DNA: TGTGCCAGCAGCGGGGGGGATTGGAGTGGCTACACCTTC
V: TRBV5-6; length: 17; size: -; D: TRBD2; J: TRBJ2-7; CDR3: CASSSTSGRASAYEQYF; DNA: TGTGCCAGCAGCTCTACTAGCGGGAGGGCGAGCGCCTACGAGCAGTACTTC
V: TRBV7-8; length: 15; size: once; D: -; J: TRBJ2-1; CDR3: CASSASRGPTYEQFF; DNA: TGTGCCAGCAGCGCTAGCAGGGGCCCTACCTATGAGCAGTTCTTC
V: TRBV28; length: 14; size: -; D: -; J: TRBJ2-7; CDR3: CASRKQGKKYEQYF; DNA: TGTGCCAGCCGGAAACAGGGAAAGAAATACGAGCAGTACTTC
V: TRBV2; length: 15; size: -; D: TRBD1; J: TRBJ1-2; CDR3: CASSELVGGAGGYTF; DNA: TGTGCCAGCAGTGAACTCGTAGGGGGCGCGGGAGGCTACACCTTC
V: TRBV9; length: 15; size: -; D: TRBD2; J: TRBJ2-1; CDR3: CASSVVAGGPAEQFF; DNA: TGTGCCAGCAGCGTAGTAGCGGGAGGGCCAGCTGAGCAGTTCTTC
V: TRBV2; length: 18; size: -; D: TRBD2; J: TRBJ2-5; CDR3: CASSESFLAGGRVETQYF; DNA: TGTGCCAGCAGTGAATCGTTTCTAGCGGGAGGGCGTGTGGAGACCCAGTACTTC
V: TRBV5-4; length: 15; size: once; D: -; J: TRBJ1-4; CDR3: CASSFGGPGAEKLFF; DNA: TGTGCCAGCAGCTTTGGGGGCCCGGGTGCCGAAAAACTGTTTTTT
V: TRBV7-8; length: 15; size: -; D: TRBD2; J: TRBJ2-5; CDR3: CASSLMGGRWETQYF; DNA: TGTGCCAGCAGCTTGATGGGGGGGAGATGGGAGACCCAGTACTTC
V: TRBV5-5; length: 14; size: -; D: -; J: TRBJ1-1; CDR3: CASSLNLSGFEAFF; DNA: TGTGCCAGCAGCTTGAACCTTTCCGGTTTTGAAGCTTTCTTT
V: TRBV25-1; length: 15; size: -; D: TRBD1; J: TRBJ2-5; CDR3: CASSPWGTAEETQYF; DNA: TGTGCCAGCAGTCCGTGGGGGACAGCCGAAGAGACCCAGTACTTC
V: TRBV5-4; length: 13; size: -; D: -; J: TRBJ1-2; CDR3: CASSFRKNYGYTF; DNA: TGTGCCAGCAGCTTCAGGAAGAACTATGGCTACACCTTC